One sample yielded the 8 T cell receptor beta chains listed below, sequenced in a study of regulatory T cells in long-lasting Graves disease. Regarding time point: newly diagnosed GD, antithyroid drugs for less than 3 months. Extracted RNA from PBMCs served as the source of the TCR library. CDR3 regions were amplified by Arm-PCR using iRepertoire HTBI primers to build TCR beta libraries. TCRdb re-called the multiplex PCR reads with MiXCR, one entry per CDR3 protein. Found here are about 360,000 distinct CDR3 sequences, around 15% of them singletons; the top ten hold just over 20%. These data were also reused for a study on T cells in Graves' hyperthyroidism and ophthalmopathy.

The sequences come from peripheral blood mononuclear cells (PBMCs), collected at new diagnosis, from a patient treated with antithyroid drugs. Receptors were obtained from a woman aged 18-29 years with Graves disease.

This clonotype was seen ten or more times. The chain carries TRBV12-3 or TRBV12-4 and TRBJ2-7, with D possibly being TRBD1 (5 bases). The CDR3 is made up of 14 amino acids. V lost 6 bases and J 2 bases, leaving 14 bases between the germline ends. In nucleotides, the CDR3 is TGTGCCAGCAGGGATGACAGCTTAGCCTACGAGCAGTACTTC. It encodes CASRDDSLAYEQYF.

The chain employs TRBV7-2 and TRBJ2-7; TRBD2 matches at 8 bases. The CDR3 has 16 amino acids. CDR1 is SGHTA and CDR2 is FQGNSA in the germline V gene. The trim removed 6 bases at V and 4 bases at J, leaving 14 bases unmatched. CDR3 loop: CASSEENSGVWYEQYF. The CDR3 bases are TGTGCCAGCAGTGAGGAGAATAGCGGGGTTTGGTACGAGCAGTACTTC.

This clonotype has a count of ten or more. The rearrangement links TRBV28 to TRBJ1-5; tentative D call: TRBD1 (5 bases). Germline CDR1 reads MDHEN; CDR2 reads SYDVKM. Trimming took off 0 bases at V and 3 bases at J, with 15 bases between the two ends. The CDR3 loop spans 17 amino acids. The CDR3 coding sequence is TGTGCCAGCAGTTTATGGGTGGGGGTTGGCATCAATCAGCCCCAGCATTTT. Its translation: CASSLWVGVGINQPQHF.

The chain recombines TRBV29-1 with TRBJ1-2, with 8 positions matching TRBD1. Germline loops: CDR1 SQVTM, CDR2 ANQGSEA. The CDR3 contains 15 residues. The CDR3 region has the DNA TGCAGTCCTCCGGGCACCGGGACAGGTGCGTTCGGCTACACCTTC. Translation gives CSPPGTGTGAFGYTF.

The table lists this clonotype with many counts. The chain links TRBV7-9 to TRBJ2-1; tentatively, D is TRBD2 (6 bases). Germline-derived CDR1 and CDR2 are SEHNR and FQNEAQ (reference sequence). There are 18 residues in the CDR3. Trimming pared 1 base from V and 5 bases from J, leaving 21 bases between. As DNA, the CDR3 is TGTGCCAGCAGCTTAGATTACGCGACGGCGGGGCCAAACAATGAGCAGTTCTTC. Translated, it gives CASSLDYATAGPNNEQFF.

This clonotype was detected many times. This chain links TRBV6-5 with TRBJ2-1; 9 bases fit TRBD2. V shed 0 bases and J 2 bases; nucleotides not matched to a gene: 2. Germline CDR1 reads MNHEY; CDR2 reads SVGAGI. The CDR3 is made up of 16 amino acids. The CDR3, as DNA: TGTGCCAGCAGTTACTCGGAGCGGGGGGCCTACAATGAGCAGTTCTTC. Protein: CASSYSERGAYNEQFF.

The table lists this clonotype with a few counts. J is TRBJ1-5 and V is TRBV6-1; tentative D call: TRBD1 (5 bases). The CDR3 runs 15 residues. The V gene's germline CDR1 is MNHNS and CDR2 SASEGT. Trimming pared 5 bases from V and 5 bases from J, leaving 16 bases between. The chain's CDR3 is CASSPRRLGDQPQHF. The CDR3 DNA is TGTGCCAGCAGTCCCCGCAGGTTGGGGGATCAGCCCCAGCATTTT.

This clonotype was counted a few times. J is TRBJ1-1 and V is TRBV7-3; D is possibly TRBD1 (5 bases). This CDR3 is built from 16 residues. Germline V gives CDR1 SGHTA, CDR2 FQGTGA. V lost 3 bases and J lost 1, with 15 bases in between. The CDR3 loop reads CASSFGGFSSNTEAFF. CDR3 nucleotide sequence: TGTGCCAGCAGCTTTGGGGGGTTTTCCTCGAACACTGAAGCTTTCTTT. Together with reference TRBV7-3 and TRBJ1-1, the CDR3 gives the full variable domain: GAGVSQTPSNKVTEKGKYVELRCDPISGHTALYWYRQSLGQGPEFLIYFQGTGAADDSGLPNDRFFAVRPEGSVSTLKIQRTERGDSAVYLCASSFGGFSSNTEAFFGQGTRLTVV.